One sample yielded the 3 T cell receptor beta chains listed below, sequenced in a study of spatial heterogeneity in lung cancer. The time point: sample taken at primary tumor resection. No cell sorting; template was whole RNA from tumor, lung tissue or PBMC. TCRdb ran MiXCR on the 5' RACE reads and lists one entry per CDR3 protein. The sample has under 10,000 distinct CDR3 sequences, 5.4% seen once. Sequencing was performed on PBMCs, taken at surgery. These receptors were collected from a male donor with early-stage non-small cell lung cancer.

In its sample, this clonotype was seen many times. The chain's CDR3 is CASSFGPNTGELFF. The CDR3 region has the DNA TGCGCCAGCAGCTTCGGCCCGAACACCGGGGAGCTGTTTTTT. The gene calls are TRBV5-1 and TRBJ2-2; D is uncertain. Looked up from germline, CDR1 is SGHRS and CDR2 is YFSETQ. Trimming pared 2 bases from V and 0 bases from J, leaving 5 bases between. This CDR3 region has 14 residues.

This clonotype is medium-sized by share. The chain recombines TRBV20-1 with TRBJ2-1, with 9 bases aligning to TRBD2. The V and J ends lost 3 bases and 2 bases, in that order; junction bases with no gene match: 2. CDR1 and CDR2 (germline): DFQATT, SNEGSKA (reference sequence). The CDR3 is made up of 14 amino acids. Here the CDR3 DNA reads TGCAGTGCTAGCCCTAGCGGGACCTACAATGAGCAGTTCTTC. Translation gives CSASPSGTYNEQFF.

With respect to this clonotype: This may be a read error, as it is one base from a much larger clone. The rearrangement joins TRBV12-3 or TRBV12-4 to TRBJ1-2; 7 bases line up with TRBD1. CDR3 length: 13 residues. CDR3 in amino acids: CASSPDRAYDYTF. Here the CDR3 DNA reads TGTGCCAGCAGTCCCGACAGGGCCTATGACTACACCTTC.